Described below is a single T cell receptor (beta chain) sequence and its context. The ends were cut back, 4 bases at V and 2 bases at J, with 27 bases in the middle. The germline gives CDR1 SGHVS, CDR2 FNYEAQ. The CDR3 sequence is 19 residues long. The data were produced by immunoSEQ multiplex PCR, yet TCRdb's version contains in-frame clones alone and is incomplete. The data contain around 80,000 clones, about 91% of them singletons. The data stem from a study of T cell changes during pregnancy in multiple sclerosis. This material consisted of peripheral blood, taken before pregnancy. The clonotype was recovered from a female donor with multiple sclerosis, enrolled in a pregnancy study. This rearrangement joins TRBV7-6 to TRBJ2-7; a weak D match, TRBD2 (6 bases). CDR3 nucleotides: TGTGCCAGCAGCTCTCCCCGTCGTCGGAGTGCCGGGAGAACCTACGAGCAGTACTTC. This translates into CASSSPRRRSAGRTYEQYF.